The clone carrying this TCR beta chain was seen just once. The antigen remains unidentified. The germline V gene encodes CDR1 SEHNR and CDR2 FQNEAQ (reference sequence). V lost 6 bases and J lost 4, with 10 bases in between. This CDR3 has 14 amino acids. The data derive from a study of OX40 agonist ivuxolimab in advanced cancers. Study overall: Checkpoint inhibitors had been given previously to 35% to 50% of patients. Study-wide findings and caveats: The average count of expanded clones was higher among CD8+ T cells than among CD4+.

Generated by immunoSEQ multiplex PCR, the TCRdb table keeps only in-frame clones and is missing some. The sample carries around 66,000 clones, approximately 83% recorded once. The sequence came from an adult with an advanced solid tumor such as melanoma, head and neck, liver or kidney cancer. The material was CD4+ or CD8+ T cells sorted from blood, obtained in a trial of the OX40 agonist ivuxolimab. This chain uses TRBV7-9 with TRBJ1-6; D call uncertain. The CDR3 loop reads CASSAGNYNSPLHF. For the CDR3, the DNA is TGTGCCAGCAGTGCAGGAAATTATAATTCACCCCTCCACTTT.